This T cell receptor (beta chain) emerged from a study of blood T cell repertoires in COVID-19. CDR1 and CDR2 from the germline V gene are SQVTM and ANQGSEA. The V gene end was trimmed by 6 bases and the J gene end by 0 bases; junction bases not matched to a gene: 7. This CDR3 region has 15 residues. TCRdb keeps only in-frame clones here, not all; method: immunoSEQ multiplex PCR. Among hundreds of thousands of clones, roughly 90% were seen once, and the ten largest hold 3%. Clinical history reported by participants formed the basis on which cohorts were assigned. The sequenced sample was PBMCs or T cells enriched from blood (not recorded which). This chain uses TRBV29-1 with TRBJ1-5; 8 positions match TRBD1. This TCR was recovered from a woman in her fifties or sixties who had recovered from COVID-19. The CDR3 protein is CSVADRAYSNQPQHF. CDR3 nucleotide sequence: TGCAGCGTAGCGGACAGGGCTTATAGCAATCAGCCCCAGCATTTT.